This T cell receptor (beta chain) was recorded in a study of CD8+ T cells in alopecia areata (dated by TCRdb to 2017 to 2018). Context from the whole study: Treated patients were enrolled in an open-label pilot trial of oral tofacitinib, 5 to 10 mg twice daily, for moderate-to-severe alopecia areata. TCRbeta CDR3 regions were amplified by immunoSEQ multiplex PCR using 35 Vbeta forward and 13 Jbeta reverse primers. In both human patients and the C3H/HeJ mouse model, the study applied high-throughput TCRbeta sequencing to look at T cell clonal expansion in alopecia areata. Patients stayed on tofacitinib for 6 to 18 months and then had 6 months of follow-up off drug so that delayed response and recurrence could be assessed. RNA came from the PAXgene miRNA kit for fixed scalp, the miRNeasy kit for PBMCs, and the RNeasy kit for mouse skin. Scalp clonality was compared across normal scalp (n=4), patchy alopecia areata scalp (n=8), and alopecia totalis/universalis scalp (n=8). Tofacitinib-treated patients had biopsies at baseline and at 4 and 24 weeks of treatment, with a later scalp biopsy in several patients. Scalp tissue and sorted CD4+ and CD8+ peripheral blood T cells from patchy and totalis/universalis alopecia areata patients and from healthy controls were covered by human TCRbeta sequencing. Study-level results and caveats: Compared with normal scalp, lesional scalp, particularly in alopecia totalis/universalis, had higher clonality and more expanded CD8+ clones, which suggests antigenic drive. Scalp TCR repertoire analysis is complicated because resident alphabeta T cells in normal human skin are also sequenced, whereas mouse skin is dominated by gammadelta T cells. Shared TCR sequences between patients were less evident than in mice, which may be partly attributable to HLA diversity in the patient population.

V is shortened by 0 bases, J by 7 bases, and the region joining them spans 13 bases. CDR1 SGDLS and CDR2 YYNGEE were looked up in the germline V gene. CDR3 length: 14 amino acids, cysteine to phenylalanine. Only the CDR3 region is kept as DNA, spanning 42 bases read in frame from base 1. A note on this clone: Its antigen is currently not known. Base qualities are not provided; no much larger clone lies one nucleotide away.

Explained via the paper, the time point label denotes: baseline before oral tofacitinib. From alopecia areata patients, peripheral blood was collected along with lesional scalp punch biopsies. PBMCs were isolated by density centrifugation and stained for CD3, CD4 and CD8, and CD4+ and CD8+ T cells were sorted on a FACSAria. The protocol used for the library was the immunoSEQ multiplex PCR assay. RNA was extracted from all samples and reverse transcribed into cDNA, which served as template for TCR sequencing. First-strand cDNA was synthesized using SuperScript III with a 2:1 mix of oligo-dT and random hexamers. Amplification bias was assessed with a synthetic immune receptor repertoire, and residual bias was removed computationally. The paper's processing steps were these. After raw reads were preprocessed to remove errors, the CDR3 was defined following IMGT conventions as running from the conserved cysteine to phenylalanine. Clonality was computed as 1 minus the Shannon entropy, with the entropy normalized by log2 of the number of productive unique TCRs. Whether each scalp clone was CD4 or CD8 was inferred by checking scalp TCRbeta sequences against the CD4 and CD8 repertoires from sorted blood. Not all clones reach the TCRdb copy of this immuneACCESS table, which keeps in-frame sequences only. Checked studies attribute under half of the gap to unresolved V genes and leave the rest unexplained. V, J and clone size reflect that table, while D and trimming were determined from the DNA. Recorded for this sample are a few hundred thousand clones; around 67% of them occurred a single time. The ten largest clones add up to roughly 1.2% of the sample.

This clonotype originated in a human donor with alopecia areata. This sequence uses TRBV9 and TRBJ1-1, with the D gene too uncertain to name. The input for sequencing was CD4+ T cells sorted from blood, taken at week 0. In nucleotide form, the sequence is TGTGCCAGCAGCGTAGGCGTAGACCGGGGTGAAGCTTTCTTT. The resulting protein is CASSVGVDRGEAFF.